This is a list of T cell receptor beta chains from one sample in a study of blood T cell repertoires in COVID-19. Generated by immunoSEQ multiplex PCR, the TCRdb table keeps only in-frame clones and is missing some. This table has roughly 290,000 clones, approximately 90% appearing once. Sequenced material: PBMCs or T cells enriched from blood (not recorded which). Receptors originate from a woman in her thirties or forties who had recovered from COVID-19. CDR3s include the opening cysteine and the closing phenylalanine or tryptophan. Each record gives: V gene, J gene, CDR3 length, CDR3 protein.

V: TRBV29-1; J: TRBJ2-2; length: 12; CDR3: CSARQGDGELFF
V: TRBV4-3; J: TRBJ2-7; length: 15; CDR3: CASSQDWSRAYEQYF
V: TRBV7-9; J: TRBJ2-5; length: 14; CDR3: CASSRGGAQETQYF
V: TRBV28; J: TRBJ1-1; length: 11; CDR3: CASNRVTEAFF
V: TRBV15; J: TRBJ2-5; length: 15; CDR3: CATSRGTAVRETQYF
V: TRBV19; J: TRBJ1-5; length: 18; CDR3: CASSALWDREARNQPQHF
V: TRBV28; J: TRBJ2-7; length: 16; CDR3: CASSSLSGSVPGEQYF
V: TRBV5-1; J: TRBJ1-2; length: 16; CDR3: CASSRAPDRGRDGYTF
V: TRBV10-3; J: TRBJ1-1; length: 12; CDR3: CAIGEVETEAFF
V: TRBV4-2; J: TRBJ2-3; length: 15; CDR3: CASSQARTLTDTQYF